This T cell receptor beta chain came from a study of cytomegalovirus exposure and HLA in healthy donors. In regard to this clone: Antigen unknown.

Study results and caveats: While the bulk of TCR sequences proved rare, some public TCRs turned up in many donors. According to the study, roughly 160 TCR beta chains were cytomegalovirus-associated. About 87% or about 30% of the time was how often most TCR beta V segments were productive, according to an earlier analysis.

CDR1 and CDR2 from the germline V gene are MNHEY and SMNVEV (reference sequence). Trimming took 5 bases from V and 5 from J; bases not matched to a gene: 7. The CDR3 is made up of 14 amino acids. The PCR used 60 Vbeta and 13 Jbeta primers. Profiling relied on immunoSEQ multiplex PCR, and the TCRdb table lists in-frame clones only, not all of them. The sample has about 110,000 clones, around four fifths seen once. The gene calls are TRBV27 and TRBJ1-1, with TRBD1 identical over 8 bases. This clonotype originated in a young man in good health and CMV-seronegative. Sequenced: PBMCs. Here the CDR3 DNA reads TGTGCCAGCAGTCAGACAGGGGTAGTAACTGAAGCTTTCTTT. As protein: CASSQTGVVTEAFF.